This TCR beta chain was sequenced in a study of identifying expanded T cells in peripheral blood. The assay was immunoSEQ multiplex PCR, and TCRdb's table has in-frame clones only and misses some. The sample shows tens of thousands of clones, approximately 86% of them seen only once. Notes on the study in general: Across healthy donors, higher total template counts meant significantly greater approximately 2-week count variance. Differentially abundant clones: approximately 1.3 between replicates, around 17 at about two weeks, more than 18 at four.

During the collection period, no donor immune events like infections were recorded. Comment on this clone: What it binds is unknown.

CDR1 and CDR2 (germline): LNHDA, SQIVND (reference sequence). The V end was cut by 5 bases, the J end by 4 bases, with 14 bases between. The CDR3 covers 14 residues. The receptor was isolated from a person aged 18 to 75 in good health. The chain combines TRBV19 with TRBJ1-2; D perhaps matches TRBD1 (5 bases). Sequencing used blood. CDR3 in DNA: TGTGCCAGTAGTGATCGGGGGAAGGCCTATGGCTACACCTTC. Residues: CASSDRGKAYGYTF.